The 13 T cell receptor beta chains below all came from one sample that was sequenced in a study of cytomegalovirus exposure and HLA in healthy donors. With 60 Vbeta and 13 Jbeta primers, the PCR was carried out. Some clones are missing from TCRdb's copy, which holds only in-frame ones; the method was immunoSEQ multiplex PCR. The table gives about 200,000 clones; the top ten clones make up roughly 1.1% of it. The sample taken for sequencing was PBMCs. The receptors derive from a girl aged 2 to 10 in good health and CMV-seropositive.

The V and J genes are TRBV6-5 and TRBJ2-2; D gene uncertain. The CDR3 has 14 residues. Germline V gene sequence: CDR1 MNHEY, CDR2 SVGAGI. V was clipped by 0 bases and J by 4 bases, with 6 bases between them. CDR3 residues: CASSYSIGTGELFF. CDR3 in DNA: TGTGCCAGCAGTTACTCGATCGGCACCGGGGAGCTGTTTTTT.

The V and J genes are TRBV5-1 and TRBJ2-3, with TRBD1 as a possible D gene (6 bases). This CDR3 has 16 amino acids. Germline lookup yields CDR1 SGHRS and CDR2 YFSETQ. The V end was cut by 4 bases, the J end by 0 bases, with 15 bases between. The CDR3 loop reads CASSQGDILSTDTQYF. CDR3 DNA: TGCGCCAGCAGCCAAGGGGACATTCTAAGCACAGATACGCAGTATTTT.

The chain has TRBV28 and TRBJ2-1, with D perhaps TRBD2 (5 bases). Germline CDR1 is MDHEN and CDR2 is SYDVKM. This CDR3 has 12 residues. Trimming left V 2 bases short and J 10 bases short, with 9 bases between. This chain's CDR3 is CASSLAGREQFF. The DNA for the CDR3 is TGTGCCAGCAGTTTAGCGGGCAGAGAGCAGTTCTTC.

The chain links TRBV2 to TRBJ1-5, with D maybe TRBD1 (5 bases). The V end lost 8 bases, the J end lost 4 bases, and 12 bases lay between the germline ends. The CDR3 sequence is 13 residues long. Germline CDR1 and CDR2: SNHLY and FYNNEI. The CDR3 bases are TGTGCCAGCGGGGGGTCGGGAAATCAGCCCCAGCATTTT. Its translation is CASGGSGNQPQHF.

CDR3 residues: CASSALELIEGTEAFF. CDR3 sequence (DNA): TGTGCCAGCAGCGCCCTGGAACTGATTGAGGGCACTGAAGCTTTCTTT. The genes are TRBV9 and TRBJ1-1; no firm D call. The CDR3 runs to 16 residues. V was pared by 3 bases and J by 4 bases, with 19 bases between. Germline values: CDR1 SGDLS, CDR2 YYNGEE.

CDR3 DNA sequence: TGTGCCAGCAGTTTATTAAATATCCTAGCGGGAGTTCTTCCTAAGTTCTTC. This codes for CASSLLNILAGVLPKFF. This chain joins TRBV27 and TRBJ2-1; 10 bases agree with TRBD2. Per the germline V gene, CDR1 is MNHEY and CDR2 is SMNVEV (reference sequence). V was clipped by 1 base and J by 14 bases; unmatched bases: 17. The CDR3 totals 17 residues.

The chain employs TRBV19 and TRBJ1-5; a weak D match, TRBD1 (6 bases). Germline-derived CDR1 and CDR2 are LNHDA and SQIVND (reference sequence). The V gene lost 7 bases and the J gene lost 3 bases, with 19 bases spanning the gap. The CDR3 loop spans 16 amino acids. This CDR3 reads CASIQQGADDNQPQHF. CDR3 bases: TGTGCCAGTATTCAACAGGGCGCGGATGACAATCAGCCCCAGCATTTT.

This chain uses TRBV6-6 with TRBJ1-4, with 7 bases identical to TRBD1. With 8 bases clipped from V and 5 bases from J, the junction kept 2 bases outside the gene matches. This CDR3 has 12 amino acids. Germline CDR1 reads MNHNY; CDR2 reads SVGAGI (reference sequence). The DNA of the CDR3 is TGTGCCAGCGGGACAGAAAATGAAAAACTGTTTTTT. Translation gives CASGTENEKLFF.

The V and J genes are TRBV27 and TRBJ1-4; TRBD1 might be the D (6 bases). Germline CDR1 reads MNHEY; CDR2 reads SMNVEV (reference sequence). The ends were cut back, 0 bases at V and 4 bases at J, with 18 bases in the middle. This CDR3 is built from 18 residues. Here the CDR3 reads CASSLSYATGIYNEKLFF. DNA for the CDR3: TGTGCCAGCAGTTTATCGTACGCCACAGGGATCTATAATGAAAAACTGTTTTTT.

The rearrangement links TRBV29-1 to TRBJ2-7; 10 nucleotides agree with TRBD2. The CDR3 runs to 16 residues. V shed 7 bases and J 2 bases; nucleotides not matched to a gene: 14. Germline lookup yields CDR1 SQVTM and CDR2 ANQGSEA. The CDR3 nucleotides are TGCAGCGCTCATGGGGGGCTAGCGGGAGATCCCTACGAGCAGTACTTC. It translates to CSAHGGLAGDPYEQYF.

The chain couples TRBV4-2 to TRBJ2-2; TRBD2 aligns across 8 bases. V was pared by 3 bases and J by 6 bases, with 9 bases of the junction left unmatched. CDR1 is LGHNA, CDR2 YNFKEQ, per germline. The CDR3 runs 16 residues. The CDR3 DNA sequence: TGTGCCAGCAGCCAGGAGAGCGGGAGTATCTCCGGGGAGCTGTTTTTT. It codes for CASSQESGSISGELFF.

This chain joins TRBV13 and TRBJ2-7; 7 bases are a match to TRBD1. This CDR3 comprises 16 residues. With V trimmed by 5 bases and J by 6 bases, 16 bases remained unmatched. Germline V gives CDR1 PRHDT, CDR2 FYEKMQ (reference sequence). CDR3 sequence (DNA): TGTGCCAGCAGCGCAAACCTCCGGGACAGCTCTAGCGAGCAGTACTTC. Translating gives CASSANLRDSSSEQYF.

V usage is TRBV7-3 and J usage is TRBJ2-4; 9 nucleotides match TRBD1. Germline values: CDR1 SGHTA, CDR2 FQGTGA. The junction had 1 base not matched to a gene; V was cut back by 2 bases and J by 8 bases. The CDR3 covers 13 residues. The CDR3: CASSLRQGDIQYF. The DNA of the CDR3 is TGTGCCAGCAGCTTACGACAGGGGGACATTCAGTACTTC. The full variable domain, its missing parts supplied by reference TRBV7-3 and TRBJ2-4, is GAGVSQTPSNKVTEKGKYVELRCDPISGHTALYWYRQSLGQGPEFLIYFQGTGAADDSGLPNDRFFAVRPEGSVSTLKIQRTERGDSAVYLCASSLRQGDIQYFGAGTRLSVL.